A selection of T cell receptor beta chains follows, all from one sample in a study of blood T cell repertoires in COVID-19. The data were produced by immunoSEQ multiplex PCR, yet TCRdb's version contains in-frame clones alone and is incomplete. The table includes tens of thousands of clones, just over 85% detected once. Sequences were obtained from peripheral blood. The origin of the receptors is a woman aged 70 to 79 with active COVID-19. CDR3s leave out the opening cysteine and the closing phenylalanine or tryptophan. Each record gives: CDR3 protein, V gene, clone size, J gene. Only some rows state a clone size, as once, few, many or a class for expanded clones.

ASSLVWADPENGYT	TRBV7-2	NA	TRBJ1-2
ASSQQGLGTEAF	TRBV2	once	TRBJ1-1
ASSLSNRGKGEKLF	TRBV27	NA	TRBJ1-4
ASSQGGADQPQH	TRBV9	NA	TRBJ1-5
ASSPRQGGETQY	TRBV11-2	NA	TRBJ2-5
ASSMGHRVDGAYGYT	TRBV19	NA	TRBJ1-2
ASSIVAGAEETQY	TRBV5-1	NA	TRBJ2-5
ASSNTGGAGYGYT	TRBV6-5	NA	TRBJ1-2
ASSLDRGGEKLF	TRBV5-1	NA	TRBJ1-4
ASSFDGVSPLH	TRBV7-2	NA	TRBJ1-6
ATCPGRSPLH	TRBV6-6	NA	TRBJ1-6
ASSLGRQETQY	TRBV7-7	once	TRBJ2-5
ASSYSEGRKPQH	TRBV6-5	once	TRBJ1-5
ASSLNQRGGEY	TRBV7-2	NA	TRBJ2-5
ASSLEGRKIDGYT	TRBV11-2	NA	TRBJ1-2
ASSQDPPAGTAL	TRBV3-1/TRBV3-2	NA	TRBJ1-2
AISDRQGMTEAF	TRBV10-3	NA	TRBJ1-1
ASSIGGAPGNEQF	TRBV5-1	NA	TRBJ2-1
ASSHDRGIEAF	TRBV12-3/TRBV12-4	NA	TRBJ1-1
ASSIFTDSGNTIY	TRBV19	NA	TRBJ1-3
ASSSDGTSGADTQY	TRBV7-3	NA	TRBJ2-3
ASTLSSADTQY	TRBV6-6	NA	TRBJ2-3
ASSQDRYGYT	TRBV4-3	NA	TRBJ1-2
ASGIPGQGEPRYGYT	TRBV5-4	NA	TRBJ1-2
ASSWDSYGYT	TRBV5-6	once	TRBJ1-2
ASAGGTGGDTQY	TRBV6-5	NA	TRBJ2-3
ASSSGGGGSYGYT	TRBV9	once	TRBJ1-2
ASSQSREADTGELF	TRBV4-1	NA	TRBJ2-2
ASSVQGTYEQY	TRBV5-4	once	TRBJ2-7
ASSHPSGGDTDTQY	TRBV4-2	NA	TRBJ2-3
ASRPIGTGPYNEQF	TRBV5-1	NA	TRBJ2-1
ASSPRDFGTDTQY	TRBV7-9	NA	TRBJ2-3
AWSLTQGISYNSPLH	TRBV30	NA	TRBJ1-6
ASGLAGDQETQY	TRBV7-8	NA	TRBJ2-5
ASSPRGEETQY	TRBV12-3/TRBV12-4	NA	TRBJ2-5
AISGDRESGELF	TRBV10-3	NA	TRBJ2-2
AWSVGQLHEKLF	TRBV30	NA	TRBJ1-4
ASSTGLNQPQH	TRBV6-5	NA	TRBJ1-5
ASSQDPLEGKNIQY	TRBV4-3	large	TRBJ2-4
ASSEPSSGQETQY	TRBV10-2	NA	TRBJ2-5
ASRDSANTGELF	TRBV7-9	NA	TRBJ2-2
ASSPTPGKNIQY	TRBV14	NA	TRBJ2-4
ASSGGQGTYNEQF	TRBV11-2	NA	TRBJ2-1
ASSYGTSVNNEQF	TRBV7-9	NA	TRBJ2-1
ASSLTTSYSYNEQF	TRBV27	NA	TRBJ2-1